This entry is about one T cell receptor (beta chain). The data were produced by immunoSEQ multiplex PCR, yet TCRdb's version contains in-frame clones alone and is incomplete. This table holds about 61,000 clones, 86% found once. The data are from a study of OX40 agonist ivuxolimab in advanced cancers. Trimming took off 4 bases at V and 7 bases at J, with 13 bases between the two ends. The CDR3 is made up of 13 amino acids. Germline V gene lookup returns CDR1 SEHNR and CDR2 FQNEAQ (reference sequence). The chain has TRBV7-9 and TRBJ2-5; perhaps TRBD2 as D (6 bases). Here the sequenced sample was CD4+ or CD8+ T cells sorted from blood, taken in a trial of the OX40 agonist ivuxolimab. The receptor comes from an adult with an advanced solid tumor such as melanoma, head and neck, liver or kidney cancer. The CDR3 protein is CASSYSGVGTQYF. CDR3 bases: TGTGCCAGCAGCTACTCGGGGGTCGGGACCCAGTACTTC. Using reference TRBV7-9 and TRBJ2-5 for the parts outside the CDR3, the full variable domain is DTGVSQNPRHKITKRGQNVTFRCDPISEHNRLYWYRQTLGQGPEFLTYFQNEAQLEKSRLLSDRFSAERPKGSFSTLEIQRTEQGDSAMYLCASSYSGVGTQYFGPGTRLLVL.